This T cell receptor beta chain was recorded in a study of shared clonotypes between healthy human individuals (dated by TCRdb to the early 2020s). Concerning the study at large: Three men and a couple of women, aged 18 to 49 years, made up the cohort. To estimate repertoire size and how much clonotype sharing occurs between individuals, the study deeply sequenced the blood TCR repertoires of several healthy adults. Between about 0.9 and 9 billion PBMCs per donor were obtained by leukapheresis. Per donor, three plates each were used for CD4 naive and CD4 memory, two for CD8 naive, and one for CD8 memory. To increase sequencing depth and limit assay-specific biases, different laboratories used diverse techniques to prepare libraries and sequence TCR repertoires.

The donors were healthy, HIV-negative adults with no recently reported acute infections or vaccinations. Every donor was a Caucasian adult residing in Nashville, Tennessee, USA. CD4+ T cells were enriched through magnetic negative selection, after which naive cells were positively selected on CD45RA and the remaining negative fraction served as the memory subset. Blood was collected by leukapheresis, and PBMCs were isolated by Ficoll-Histopaque density gradient centrifugation and then cryopreserved in liquid nitrogen vapor phase. Analytical flow cytometry was used to check the purity and quantity of every magnetically sorted T cell population. Each sorted fraction had its genomic DNA isolated and then quantified by UV absorbance on a Nanodrop 2000c. The study at large found these results: Higher generation probabilities were observed for clonotypes shared by all four sorted-subset donors than for non-shared clonotypes. Naive subsets generally had larger estimated clonotype richness than memory subsets did. Because the study included only a small number of donors, the genetic and exposure-history diversity represented was limited. Rarefaction of sorted-subset datasets indicated incomplete sequencing despite the large sequencing depth. Sampling was limited to blood, and TCR repertoires in tissue likely differ from TCR repertoires in blood. Pairwise subsampling indicated that sequencing depth was expected to affect the degree of clonotype sharing among donors. Approximately 5% of naive CD4, 3.5% of naive CD8, 2.3% of memory CD4, and around 0.42% of memory CD8 clonotypes were shared across several donors.

TCR CDR3 regions were amplified from genomic DNA by multiplex PCR using the deep immunoSEQ assay. For each cell subset, the extracted genomic DNA was distributed evenly across all wells of several immunoSEQ 96-well plates, and each plate served as one replicate. For sorted subsets, approximately 210 ng of genomic DNA, equivalent to 25,000 to 35,000 T cell genomes, went into each replicate PCR. The purified libraries were quantified using a Qubit 3.0 fluorometer, sized with a Bioanalyzer 2100, and then quantified again using the KAPA Library Quantification kit. A separate single-read 150-cycle Illumina NextSeq 550 flow cell was used to sequence each immunoSEQ 96-well plate. The authors processed their data as follows. Because the immunoSEQ output held only junctional sequences and lacked quality scores, the filtering could not match the filtering applied to full-length reads. Sequences were annotated with PyIR, a Python wrapper for IgBLAST v1.9, using IMGT germline references to assign V/J genes and CDR3. Any read was removed if the V/J assignment was weak (E-value above 1e-6), the CDR3 was missing, or the read contained stop codons, out-of-frame junctions, or ambiguous translated residues. V3J clonotypes were defined by identical inferred V gene, J gene, and CDR3 amino acid sequence. Percentage overlap between repertoires was computed as shared unique clonotypes divided by the size of the smaller repertoire. Repertoire richness was assessed with RTK rarefaction, the Chao1 estimator, and Recon v2.1 estimates of unobserved clonotypes. Generation probabilities were computed with OLGA for all TCRbeta clonotypes obtained by the gDNA method from a few donors. TCRdb provides this immuneACCESS table in a form limited to in-frame rearrangements. Some clones are lacking; in checked studies, under half of them reflect an unresolved V gene, and why the rest are absent is not known. V and J calls and clone size come straight from that table; D and trimming were deduced from the DNA. This sample lists 2 million to 2.5 million clones; 80% to 95% were detected once. Of the sample, 0.39% falls within the top ten clones.

This clone showed up just a few times. Its target antigen remains unknown. Base qualities are not at hand, and no much larger clone is one base apart. CDR1 and CDR2 were assigned from the germline V gene as SQVTM and ANQGSEA. CDR3 length: 13 amino acids, cysteine to phenylalanine. CDR3 DNA only is kept here, 39 bases in frame from base 1. V loses 4 bases, J loses 0 bases, and the germline ends lie 9 bases apart. Sequencing was carried out using naive CD4+ T cells from PBMCs. Interpreted using the paper, the cell subset or site label stands for: CD45RA+ positively selected. The TCR was taken from a man in his late teens or twenties in good health. Some clones in this sample may be carry-over from other donors' samples. The sequence is built from TRBV29-1 and TRBJ1-1, with no confident D gene call. The DNA is TGCAGCGTTGCTGACGGGATGAACACTGAAGCTTTCTTT. Translated, this gives CSVADGMNTEAFF.